This is a list of T cell receptor beta chains from one sample in a study of Graves' ophthalmopathy and Graves' hyperthyroidism. A single record per CDR3 protein comes from TCRdb applying MiXCR to the multiplex PCR reads. The table lists a few hundred thousand distinct CDR3 sequences, about 17% of them singletons. The sequencing input was peripheral blood. Receptors were obtained from a woman aged 18-30 years with Graves' ophthalmopathy. Each CDR3 is given with its conserved first and last residue. D genes are given only for firm matches. Clone sizes are given selectively: once, few, many, or a class where the clone is expanded.

>many|14|TRBD1|TRBV7-3|TRBJ2-5
CASSMGQGTETQYF
TGTGCCAGCAGCATGGGACAGGGGACGGAGACCCAGTACTTC
>few|14|TRBD1|TRBV30|TRBJ1-5
CAWSDDRGGQPQHF
TGTGCCTGGAGCGACGACAGGGGAGGACAGCCCCAGCATTTT
>.|15|.|TRBV18|TRBJ2-2
CASSPADGNTGELFF
TGTGCCAGCTCACCAGCAGACGGGAACACCGGGGAGCTGTTTTTT
>many|15|.|TRBV6-5|TRBJ1-5
CASSYSGGGNQPQHF
TGTGCCAGCAGTTACTCAGGGGGGGGAAATCAGCCCCAGCATTTT
>many|13|.|TRBV6-5|TRBJ2-7
CASTGSLPNEQYF
TGTGCCAGCACCGGATCGCTCCCTAACGAGCAGTACTTC
>.|17|.|TRBV4-3|TRBJ2-7
CASSPFLRDVQGHEQYF
TGCGCCAGCAGCCCATTCTTGCGGGACGTACAGGGCCACGAGCAGTACTTC
>.|13|.|TRBV20-1|TRBJ1-1
CSATEGVNTEAFF
TGCAGTGCAACTGAAGGGGTGAACACTGAAGCTTTCTTT
>many|13|.|TRBV5-1|TRBJ2-7
CASSEPNSYEQYF
TGCGCCAGCAGCGAGCCAAACTCCTACGAGCAGTACTTC
>many|16|.|TRBV28|TRBJ1-5
CASSPVEGRNNQPQHF
TGTGCCAGCAGCCCTGTGGAGGGACGGAACAATCAGCCCCAGCATTTT
>.|18|TRBD2|TRBV6-2/TRBV6-3|TRBJ2-7
CTSRSGTSGLSFSYEQYF
TGTACCAGCAGGTCCGGGACTAGCGGGTTATCCTTCTCCTACGAGCAGTACTTC
>many|13|.|TRBV30|TRBJ2-7
CAWSRRSSYEQYF
TGTGCCTGGAGTAGGAGGAGCTCCTACGAGCAGTACTTC
>.|15|TRBD1|TRBV6-1|TRBJ2-7
CASREEWDRPYEQYF
TGTGCCAGCAGAGAAGAGTGGGACAGACCCTACGAGCAGTACTTC
>many|15|.|TRBV5-1|TRBJ1-1
CASSDGGGEYTEAFF
TGCGCCAGCAGCGACGGCGGGGGGGAATACACTGAAGCTTTCTTT
>many|16|.|TRBV10-3|TRBJ2-7
CAISDLLRGASYEQYF
TGTGCCATCAGTGACCTTCTTAGGGGGGCTTCCTACGAGCAGTACTTC
>many|17|.|TRBV5-1|TRBJ1-2
CASSLRKPIRPNYGYTF
TGCGCCAGCAGCTTACGGAAACCCATTAGGCCTAACTATGGCTACACCTTC
>many|14|.|TRBV14|TRBJ2-5
CATSWGGGLETQYF
TGTGCCACCTCCTGGGGAGGGGGCTTGGAGACCCAGTACTTC
>many|13|.|TRBV30|TRBJ1-1
CAFSGHPNTEAFF
TGTGCCTTTTCGGGACATCCGAACACTGAAGCTTTCTTT
>.|15|TRBD1|TRBV28|TRBJ1-1
CASILTGSGNTEAFF
TGTGCCAGCATTCTGACAGGGTCTGGGAACACTGAAGCTTTCTTT
>many|12|.|TRBV6-2/TRBV6-3|TRBJ2-7
CASSYGSNEQYF
TGTGCCAGCAGTTACGGATCGAACGAGCAGTACTTC
>many|15|TRBD1|TRBV20-1|TRBJ2-7
CSANPPGQGFYEQYF
TGCAGTGCTAACCCCCCGGGACAGGGGTTTTACGAGCAGTACTTC
>many|15|TRBD2|TRBV11-2|TRBJ2-7
CASSLEWGRVHEQYF
TGTGCCAGCAGCTTAGAATGGGGGAGGGTCCACGAGCAGTACTTC
>many|14|.|TRBV24-1|TRBJ2-5
CATSDRGTGETQYF
TGTGCCACCAGTGATAGGGGGACCGGGGAGACCCAGTACTTC
>many|13|.|TRBV11-2|TRBJ1-3
CATPFDSGNTIYF
TGTGCCACTCCGTTCGACTCTGGAAACACCATATATTTT
>many|13|.|TRBV6-2/TRBV6-3|TRBJ2-2
CASSYDKTGELFF
TGTGCCAGCAGTTACGATAAGACCGGGGAGCTGTTTTTT
>many|13|.|TRBV6-1|TRBJ1-6
CASSEILDSPLHF
TGTGCCAGCAGTGAAATACTGGATTCACCCCTCCACTTT
>many|12|.|TRBV28|TRBJ2-7
CASSFQDHEQYF
TGTGCCAGCAGTTTTCAAGACCACGAGCAGTACTTC
>many|14|.|TRBV9|TRBJ1-2
CASSADGLPYGYTF
TGTGCCAGCAGCGCGGACGGCCTACCCTATGGCTACACCTTC
>once|15|TRBD1|TRBV15|TRBJ1-5
CATSAGTGMTQPQHF
TGTGCCACCAGCGCCGGGACAGGGATGACTCAGCCCCAGCATTTT
>many|15|.|TRBV6-2/TRBV6-3|TRBJ2-7
CASSSHSGNSYEQYF
TGTGCCAGCAGCTCCCATAGCGGTAACTCCTACGAGCAGTACTTC
>many|15|.|TRBV18|TRBJ1-2
CASSYRDPERNGYTF
TGTGCCAGCTCATACCGGGACCCCGAGAGGAATGGCTACACCTTC
>many|12|.|TRBV28|TRBJ2-5
CASSPSGGTQYF
TGTGCCAGCAGTCCCAGTGGAGGGACCCAGTACTTC
>many|14|.|TRBV11-2|TRBJ2-2
CASSFRTATGELFF
TGTGCCAGCAGCTTTAGGACAGCCACCGGGGAGCTGTTTTTT
>many|14|TRBD1|TRBV28|TRBJ2-7
CASSRRDRTYEQYF
TGTGCCAGCAGCCGCAGGGACAGAACCTACGAGCAGTACTTC
>many|15|.|TRBV6-1|TRBJ2-7
CATSLTGTSIYEQYF
TGTGCCACTTCTTTAACCGGGACATCTATCTACGAGCAGTACTTC
>once|13|TRBD2|TRBV20-1|TRBJ2-7
CSAASGSRYEQYF
TGCAGTGCTGCGAGCGGGAGTAGGTACGAGCAGTACTTC
>many|16|TRBD1|TRBV6-2/TRBV6-3|TRBJ1-1
CASSYSKRGPNTEAFF
TGTGCCAGCAGTTACTCGAAGAGGGGGCCGAACACTGAAGCTTTCTTT